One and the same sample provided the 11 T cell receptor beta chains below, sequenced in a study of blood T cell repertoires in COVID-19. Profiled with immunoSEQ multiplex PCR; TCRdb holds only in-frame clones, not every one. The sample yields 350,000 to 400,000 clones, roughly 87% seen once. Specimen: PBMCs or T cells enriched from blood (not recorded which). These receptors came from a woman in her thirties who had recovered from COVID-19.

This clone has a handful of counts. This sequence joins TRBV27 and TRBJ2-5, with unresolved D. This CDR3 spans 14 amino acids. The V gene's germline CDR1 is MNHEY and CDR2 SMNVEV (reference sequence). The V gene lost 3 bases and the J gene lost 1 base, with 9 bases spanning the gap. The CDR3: CASSFQYSQETQYF. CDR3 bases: TGTGCCAGCAGTTTTCAATACAGCCAAGAGACCCAGTACTTC.

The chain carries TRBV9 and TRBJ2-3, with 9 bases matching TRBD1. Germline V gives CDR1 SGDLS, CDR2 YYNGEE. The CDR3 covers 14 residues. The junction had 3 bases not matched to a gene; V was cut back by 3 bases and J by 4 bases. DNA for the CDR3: TGTGCCAGCAGCGACAGGGGGCGATCAGATACGCAGTATTTT. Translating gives CASSDRGRSDTQYF. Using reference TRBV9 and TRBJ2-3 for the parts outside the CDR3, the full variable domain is DSGVTQTPKHLITATGQRVTLRCSPRSGDLSVYWYQQSLDQGLQFLIQYYNGEERAKGNILERFSAQQFPDLHSELNLSSLELGDSALYFCASSDRGRSDTQYFGPGTRLTVL.

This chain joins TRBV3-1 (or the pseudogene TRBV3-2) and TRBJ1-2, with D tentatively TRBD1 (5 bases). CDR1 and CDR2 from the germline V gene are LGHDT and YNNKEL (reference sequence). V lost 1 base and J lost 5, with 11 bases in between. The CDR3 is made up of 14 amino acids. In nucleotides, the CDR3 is TGTGCCAGCAGCCAAGGGACAACCTTATATGGCTACACCTTC. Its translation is CASSQGTTLYGYTF.

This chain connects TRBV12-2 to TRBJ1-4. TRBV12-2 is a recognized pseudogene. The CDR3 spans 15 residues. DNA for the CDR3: TGTGCAAGTCGCTTACATCCAAGAGATAATGAAAAACTGTTTTTT. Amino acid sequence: CASRLHPRDNEKLFF.

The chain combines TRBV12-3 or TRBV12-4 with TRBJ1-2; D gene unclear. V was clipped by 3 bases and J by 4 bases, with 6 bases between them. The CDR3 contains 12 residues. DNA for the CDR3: TGTGCCAGCAGTTTGCGAGGCTATGGCTACACCTTC. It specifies CASSLRGYGYTF.

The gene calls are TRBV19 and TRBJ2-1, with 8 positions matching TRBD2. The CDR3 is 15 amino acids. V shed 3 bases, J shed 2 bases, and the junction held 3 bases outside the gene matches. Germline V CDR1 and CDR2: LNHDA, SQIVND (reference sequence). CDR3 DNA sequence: TGTGCCAGTAGTATCCTACTAGCGGCCTACAATGAGCAGTTCTTC. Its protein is CASSILLAAYNEQFF.

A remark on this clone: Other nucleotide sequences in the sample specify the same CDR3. CDR3 sequence reads: CASSPSPGGEQYF. The CDR3 bases are TGCGCCAGCAGCCCATCGCCGGGGGGAGAGCAGTACTTC. The chain links TRBV5-1 to TRBJ2-7, with 7 positions matching TRBD2. Germline CDR1 is SGHRS and CDR2 is YFSETQ. CDR3 length: 13 amino acids. V was pared by 4 bases and J by 7 bases, with 8 bases of the junction left unmatched. Using reference TRBV5-1 and TRBJ2-7 for the parts outside the CDR3, the full variable domain is KAGVTQTPRYLIKTRGQQVTLSCSPISGHRSVSWYQQTPGQGLQFLFEYFSETQRNKGNFPGRFSGRQFSNSRSEMNVSTLELGDSALYLCASSPSPGGEQYFGPGTRLTVT.

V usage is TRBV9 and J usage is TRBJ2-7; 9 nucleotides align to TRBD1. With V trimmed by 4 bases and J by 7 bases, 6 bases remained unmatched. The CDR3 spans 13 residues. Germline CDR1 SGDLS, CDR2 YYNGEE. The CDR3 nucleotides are TGTGCCAGCAGCCCCTGGACAGGGGCAGAGCAGTACTTC. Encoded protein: CASSPWTGAEQYF.

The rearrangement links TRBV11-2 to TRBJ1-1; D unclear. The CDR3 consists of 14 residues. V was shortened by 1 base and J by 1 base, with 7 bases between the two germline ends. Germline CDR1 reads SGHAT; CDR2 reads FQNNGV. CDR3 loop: CASSLGAGNTEAFF. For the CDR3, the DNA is TGTGCCAGCAGCTTAGGGGCAGGGAACACTGAAGCTTTCTTT.

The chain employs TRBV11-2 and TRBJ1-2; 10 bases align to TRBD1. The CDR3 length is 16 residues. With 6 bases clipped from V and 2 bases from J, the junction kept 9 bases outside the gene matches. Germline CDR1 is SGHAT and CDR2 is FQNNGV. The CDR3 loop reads CASRTIRTGGNYGYTF. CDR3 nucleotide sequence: TGTGCCAGCAGGACAATCCGGACAGGGGGAAACTATGGCTACACCTTC. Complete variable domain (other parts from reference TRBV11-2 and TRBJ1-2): EAGVAQSPRYKIIEKRQSVAFWCNPISGHATLYWYQQILGQGPKLLIQFQNNGVVDDSQLPKDRFSAERLKGVDSTLKIQPAKLEDSAVYLCASRTIRTGGNYGYTFGSGTRLTVV.

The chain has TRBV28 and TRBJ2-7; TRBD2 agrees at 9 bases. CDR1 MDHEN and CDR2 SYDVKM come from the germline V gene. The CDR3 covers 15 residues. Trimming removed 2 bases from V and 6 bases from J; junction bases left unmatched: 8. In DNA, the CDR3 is TGTGCCAGCAGTTTAACCCTTAGCGGGAGTGGCGAGCAGTACTTC. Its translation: CASSLTLSGSGEQYF.